The 10 T cell receptor beta chains below all came from one sample that was sequenced in a study of cytotoxic CD8 clonotypes in ibrutinib-treated CLL. Measured with immunoSEQ multiplex PCR; TCRdb has only the in-frame clones, and not every one. Found here are 30,000 to 35,000 clones, 69% of them singletons; the top ten hold about a quarter. The material was PBMCs, obtained before ibrutinib treatment. All receptors come from a human donor with chronic lymphocytic leukemia.

The V and J genes are TRBV7-2 and TRBJ1-6; D remains unclear. The CDR3 covers 17 residues. Between the trimmed V and J ends, which lost 5 bases and 0 bases, there was a span of 14 bases. CDR1 is SGHTA and CDR2 is FQGNSA in the germline V gene. The CDR3 region has the DNA TGTGCCAGCAGCCTCGGGGTGTTAAGCTCCTATAATTCACCCCTCCACTTT. This translates into CASSLGVLSSYNSPLHF. The variable domain in full, completed from reference TRBV7-2 and TRBJ1-6, reads GAGVSQSPSNKVTEKGKDVELRCDPISGHTALYWYRQSLGQGLEFLIYFQGNSAPDKSGLPSDRFSAERTGGSVSTLTIQRTQQEDSAVYLCASSLGVLSSYNSPLHFGNGTRLTVT.

This clone was seen just once. The chain combines TRBV18 with TRBJ2-5; TRBD1 matches at 7 bases. V shed 3 bases, J shed 1 base, and the junction held 2 bases outside the gene matches. Germline values: CDR1 KGHSH, CDR2 LQKENI. The CDR3 totals 14 residues. The CDR3 coding sequence is TGTGCCAGCTCACCCGGGACAGCCCAAGAGACCCAGTACTTC. Translated: CASSPGTAQETQYF.

This clone was counted a few times. The CDR3 nucleotides are TGTGCCAGCAGCTTTAAGGGTGAAAAACTGTTTTTT. Amino acids: CASSFKGEKLFF. This chain joins TRBV11-2 and TRBJ1-4; D is ambiguous. This CDR3 has 12 amino acids. Germline V lookup: CDR1 SGHAT, CDR2 FQNNGV. The V gene lost 3 bases and the J gene lost 7 bases, with 6 bases spanning the gap.

J is TRBJ1-2 and V is TRBV28; TRBD1 agrees at 7 bases. The CDR3 has 16 residues. CDR1 is MDHEN and CDR2 is SYDVKM in the germline V gene. The junction had 9 bases not matched to a gene; V was cut back by 5 bases and J by 0 bases. Here the CDR3 reads CASSPRTGKTNYGYTF. The CDR3 DNA sequence: TGTGCCAGCAGTCCCCGGACAGGAAAAACTAACTATGGCTACACCTTC.

The chain combines TRBV10-2 with TRBJ1-1, with unresolved D. The CDR3 runs to 15 residues. V was shortened by 0 bases and J by 5 bases, with 13 bases between the two germline ends. Germline CDR1 reads WSHSY; CDR2 reads SAAADI. CDR3 in amino acids: CASSESGISVTEAFF. DNA of the CDR3: TGCGCCAGCAGTGAGTCGGGGATCTCGGTAACTGAAGCTTTCTTT.

V is TRBV2 and J is TRBJ2-2; unclear D gene. Per germline, CDR1 SNHLY and CDR2 FYNNEI. The CDR3 sequence is 11 residues long. V was shortened by 1 base and J by 13 bases, with 7 bases between the two germline ends. DNA for the CDR3: TGTGCCAGCAGTGAAGGTGCCGGGCTGTTTTTT. This codes for CASSEGAGLFF.

This clone was seen once. The chain has TRBV5-6 and TRBJ2-7; maybe TRBD1 (6 bases). Trimming cost V 1 base and J 1 base, with 15 bases left between them. The CDR3 is made up of 16 amino acids. Germline CDR1 and CDR2: SGHDT and YYEEEE. This CDR3 is CASSLSEGHRSYEQYF. CDR3 nucleotide sequence: TGTGCCAGCAGCTTGTCTGAGGGACACCGTTCCTACGAGCAGTACTTC.

This chain joins TRBV11-3 and TRBJ1-3, with unresolved D. Looked up from germline, CDR1 is SGHNT and CDR2 is YENEEA. The CDR3 consists of 14 residues. Trimming removed 5 bases from V and 3 bases from J, with 11 bases in between. The DNA of the CDR3 is TGTGCCAGCAGCCCGAGTTGGCTTGGAAACACCATATATTTT. Protein sequence: CASSPSWLGNTIYF.

The chain carries TRBV5-1 and TRBJ2-5, with 7 bases fitting TRBD2. J was trimmed by 4 bases and V by 3 bases; bases with no gene match: 6. Germline CDR1 SGHRS, CDR2 YFSETQ. This CDR3 is 14 amino acids long. CDR3 nucleotides: TGCGCCAGCAGCTCCATTGGGGGGGTAGAGACCCAGTACTTC. Translating gives CASSSIGGVETQYF.

The chain has TRBV4-1 and TRBJ2-5; 8 bases map to TRBD2. This CDR3 spans 16 amino acids. The germline V gene has CDR1 MGHRA and CDR2 YSYEKL. V lost 4 bases to trimming and J lost 2 bases; unmatched junction nucleotides: 9. Here the CDR3 DNA reads TGCGCCAGCAGCCTATTCGGGGGGGATATGCAAGAGACCCAGTACTTC. Translated: CASSLFGGDMQETQYF.